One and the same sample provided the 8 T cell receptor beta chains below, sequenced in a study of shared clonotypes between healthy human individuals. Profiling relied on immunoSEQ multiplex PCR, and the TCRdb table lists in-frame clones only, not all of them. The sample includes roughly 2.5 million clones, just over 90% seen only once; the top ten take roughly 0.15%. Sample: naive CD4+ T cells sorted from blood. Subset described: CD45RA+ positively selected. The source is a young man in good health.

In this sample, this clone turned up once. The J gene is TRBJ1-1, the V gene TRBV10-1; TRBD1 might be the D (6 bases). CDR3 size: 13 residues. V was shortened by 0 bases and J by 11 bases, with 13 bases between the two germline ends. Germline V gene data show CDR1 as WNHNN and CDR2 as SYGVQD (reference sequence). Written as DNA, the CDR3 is TGCGCCAGCAGTGAGTCGGTGGGGGGCCCCGCTTTCTTT. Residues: CASSESVGGPAFF.

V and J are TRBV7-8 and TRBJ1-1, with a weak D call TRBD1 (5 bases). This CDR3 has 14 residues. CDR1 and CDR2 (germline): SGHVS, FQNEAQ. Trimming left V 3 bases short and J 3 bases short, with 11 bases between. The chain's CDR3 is CASSFRGEDTEAFF. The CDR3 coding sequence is TGTGCCAGCAGCTTTCGGGGGGAGGACACTGAAGCTTTCTTT.

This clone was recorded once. The CDR3 loop is CASSPPSSYNSPLHF. The CDR3 DNA reads as TGTGCCAGCAGTCCGCCGAGCTCCTATAATTCACCCCTCCACTTT. The rearrangement joins TRBV28 to TRBJ1-6; D unclear. V dropped 5 bases and J dropped 0 bases, with 8 bases sitting between them. This CDR3 region has 15 residues. Per germline, CDR1 MDHEN and CDR2 SYDVKM.

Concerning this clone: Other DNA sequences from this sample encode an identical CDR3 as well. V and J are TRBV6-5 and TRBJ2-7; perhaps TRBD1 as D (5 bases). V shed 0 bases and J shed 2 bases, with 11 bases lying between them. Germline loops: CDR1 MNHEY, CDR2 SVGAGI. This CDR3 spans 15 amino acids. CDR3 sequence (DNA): TGTGCCAGCAGTTACTCGAGTGGGGCCCCCTACGAGCAGTACTTC. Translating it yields CASSYSSGAPYEQYF.

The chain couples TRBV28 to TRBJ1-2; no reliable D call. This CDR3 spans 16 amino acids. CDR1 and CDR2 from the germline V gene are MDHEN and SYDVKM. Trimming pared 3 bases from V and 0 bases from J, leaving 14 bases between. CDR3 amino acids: CASSFDPATSNYGYTF. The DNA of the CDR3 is TGTGCCAGCAGTTTCGACCCGGCGACCTCTAACTATGGCTACACCTTC.

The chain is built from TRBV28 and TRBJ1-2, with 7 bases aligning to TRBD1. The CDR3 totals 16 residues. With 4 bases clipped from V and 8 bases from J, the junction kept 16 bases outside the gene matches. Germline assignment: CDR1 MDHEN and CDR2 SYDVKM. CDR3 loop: CASSWGAGGLSGGYTF. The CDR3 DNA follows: TGTGCCAGCAGTTGGGGGGCAGGGGGTCTCTCCGGCGGCTACACCTTC.

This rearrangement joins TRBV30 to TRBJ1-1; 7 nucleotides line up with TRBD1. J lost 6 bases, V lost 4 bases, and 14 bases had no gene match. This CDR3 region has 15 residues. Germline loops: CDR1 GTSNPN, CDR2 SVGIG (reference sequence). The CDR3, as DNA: TGTGCCTGGAAAAAACCCGGGACAGTTGTGCCTGAAGCTTTCTTT. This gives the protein CAWKKPGTVVPEAFF.

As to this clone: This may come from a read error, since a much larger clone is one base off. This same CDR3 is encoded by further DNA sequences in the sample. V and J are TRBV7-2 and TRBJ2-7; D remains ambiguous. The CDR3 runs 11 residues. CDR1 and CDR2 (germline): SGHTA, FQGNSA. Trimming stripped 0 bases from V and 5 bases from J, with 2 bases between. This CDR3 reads CASSLAHEQYF. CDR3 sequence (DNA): TGTGCCAGCAGCTTAGCCCACGAGCAGTACTTC.